The 20 T cell receptor beta chains below all came from one sample that was sequenced in a study of vaccination effects on CD4 cells after COVID-19. What these receptors recognize is not known. Sequencing used immunoSEQ multiplex PCR; TCRdb keeps in-frame clones, though not all of them. The sample consists of some 29,000 clones, roughly 71% of them appearing once. ViraFEST used viral peptide pools to expand antigen-specific CD4+ T cells before sequencing. Subsequent to a culture period of about ten days, CD4+ T cells were isolated. Participants completed two doses of the BNT162b2 or mRNA-1273 vaccine. This material consisted of CD4+ T cells from PBMCs cultured with HCoV-OC43 spike peptides, taken after COVID-19 vaccination. Documented subset: HCoV-OC43 spike overlapping peptide pool stimulation. The receptors originated from a human donor who received a COVID-19 vaccine.

The chain couples TRBV18 to TRBJ1-5, with D hard to call. The V gene lost 2 bases and the J gene lost 0 bases, with 5 bases spanning the gap. The CDR3 loop spans 14 amino acids. The germline gives CDR1 KGHSH, CDR2 LQKENI. The CDR3 nucleotides read TGTGCCAGCTCACCAGAGCTTAGCAATCAGCCCCAGCATTTT. It encodes CASSPELSNQPQHF.

The rearrangement uses TRBV12-3 or TRBV12-4 and TRBJ2-7; the D is unclear. V was cut by 3 bases and J by 7 bases, with 10 bases left in between. This CDR3 has 12 amino acids. DNA of the CDR3: TGTGCCAGCAGTTTCCCCCGTGGTGAGCAGTACTTC. Its translation: CASSFPRGEQYF.

The J gene is TRBJ2-4, the V gene TRBV24-1, with D hard to call. The germline CDR1 and CDR2 sequences are KGHDR and SFDVKD. CDR3 length: 15 residues. V was pared by 3 bases and J by 0 bases, with 8 bases between. The CDR3 reads CATSDTALAKNIQYF. CDR3 DNA sequence: TGTGCCACCAGTGATACTGCGTTAGCCAAAAACATTCAGTACTTC.

The rearrangement links TRBV20-1 to TRBJ2-1, with D possibly matching TRBD2 (5 bases). This CDR3 spans 12 amino acids. Germline CDR1 and CDR2: DFQATT and SNEGSKA (reference sequence). The ends were cut back, 3 bases at V and 13 bases at J, with 16 bases in the middle. CDR3: CSASPGGGPQFF. The CDR3 nucleotides are TGCAGTGCTAGTCCGGGCGGAGGACCTCAGTTCTTC.

This chain links TRBV5-4 with TRBJ2-7; 9 positions agree with TRBD2. Trimming at V came to 4 bases and at J to 2 bases, leaving 7 bases not matched to a gene. Germline-derived CDR1 and CDR2 are SGHNT and YYREEE (reference sequence). The CDR3 has 15 amino acids. In DNA form, the CDR3 reads TGTGCCAGCAGCCATGGCGGGGGGGCCGCCTACGAGCAGTACTTC. Protein: CASSHGGGAAYEQYF.

This clone was seen just once. The chain joins TRBV9 to TRBJ2-5, with 8 bases fitting TRBD1. Germline CDR1 SGDLS, CDR2 YYNGEE. V was pared by 5 bases and J by 5 bases, with 5 bases of the junction left unmatched. CDR3 length: 13 amino acids. CDR3 amino acids: CASSIRTGETQYF. The CDR3, as DNA: TGTGCCAGCAGTATACGGACAGGGGAGACCCAGTACTTC.

The chain couples TRBV12-5 to TRBJ2-7; 7 nucleotides agree with TRBD2. There are 16 residues in the CDR3. Germline V gene data show CDR1 as LGHNT and CDR2 as FRNRAP. Trimming removed 6 bases from V and 3 bases from J; junction bases left unmatched: 14. CDR3 DNA sequence: TGTGCTAGTGGCCTTCAAGCGCGAGCGGGGAACTACGAGCAGTACTTC. Protein product: CASGLQARAGNYEQYF.

The genes are TRBV3-1 (or the pseudogene TRBV3-2) and TRBJ2-1, with no clear D. This CDR3 region has 14 residues. CDR1 is LGHDT and CDR2 is YNNKEL in the germline V gene (reference sequence). Trimming cost V 4 bases and J 0 bases, with 7 bases left between them. The CDR3 bases are TGTGCCAGCAGCCCGGCCTACTCCTACAATGAGCAGTTCTTC. Translating it yields CASSPAYSYNEQFF.

This chain uses TRBV6-5 with TRBJ2-3, with 7 bases identical to TRBD1. This CDR3 region has 13 residues. Trimming cost V 6 bases and J 4 bases; bases outside gene matches: 4. Per germline, CDR1 MNHEY and CDR2 SVGAGI. The CDR3 bases are TGTGCCAGCAGCACAGGGGTGGCAGATACGCAGTATTTT. This translates into CASSTGVADTQYF.

This chain uses TRBV6-2 or TRBV6-3 with TRBJ2-2; TRBD2 matches at 10 bases. The junction had 9 bases not matched to a gene; V was cut back by 2 bases and J by 6 bases. The CDR3 consists of 17 residues. CDR1 MNHEY and CDR2 SVGEGT come from the germline V gene. CDR3 sequence (DNA): TGTGCCAGCAGTTACGATGTAGCGGGGGGAAACCCCGGGGAGCTGTTTTTT. Its translation is CASSYDVAGGNPGELFF.

This clone was counted between two and nine times. V is TRBV15 and J is TRBJ2-7, with D possibly TRBD2 on 5 matching bases. The germline V and J ends were trimmed by 1 base and 3 bases, with 10 bases remaining between them. CDR1 is LNHNV and CDR2 is YYDKDF in the germline V gene (reference sequence). The CDR3 spans 14 residues. This CDR3 is CATSRGGSSYEQYF. The CDR3 nucleotides are TGTGCCACCAGCAGAGGAGGGAGTAGCTACGAGCAGTACTTC.

This chain uses TRBV24-1 with TRBJ2-5, with 9 bases matching TRBD2. Germline lookup yields CDR1 KGHDR and CDR2 SFDVKD. With V trimmed by 2 bases and J by 9 bases, 12 bases remained unmatched. This CDR3 region has 16 residues. The DNA for the CDR3 is TGTGCCACCAGTGATTCTGGTAGCGGGGGCCCCGGGTCCCAGTACTTC. Its translation is CATSDSGSGGPGSQYF.

This chain joins TRBV4-1 and TRBJ2-7, with TRBD2 matching over 9 bases. Trimming cost V 4 bases and J 5 bases; bases outside gene matches: 3. The germline V gene has CDR1 MGHRA and CDR2 YSYEKL. This CDR3 contains 13 residues. In nucleotides, the CDR3 is TGCGCCAGCAGCCCTCTAGCGGGAAACGAGCAGTACTTC. The encoded protein is CASSPLAGNEQYF.

The gene calls are TRBV24-1 and TRBJ1-1; 9 bases match TRBD1. The CDR3 covers 11 residues. Germline CDR1 and CDR2: KGHDR and SFDVKD. The V and J ends lost 9 bases and 7 bases, in that order; junction bases with no gene match: 2. The CDR3 spells CATSTGGEAFF. The CDR3 nucleotides read TGTGCCACCTCGACAGGGGGTGAAGCTTTCTTT.

This clone appeared a single time. CDR3 coding DNA: TGTGCCAGCAGCGTTGAGGGGGACCCCTACAATGAGCAGTTCTTC. This codes for CASSVEGDPYNEQFF. The V and J genes are TRBV9 and TRBJ2-1; D might be TRBD1 (6 bases). This CDR3 has 15 residues. Germline lookup yields CDR1 SGDLS and CDR2 YYNGEE. The V gene lost 2 bases and the J gene lost 2 bases, with 11 bases spanning the gap.

The chain employs TRBV11-3 and TRBJ2-1; TRBD1 aligns across 8 bases. J lost 1 base, V lost 3 bases, and 2 bases had no gene match. This CDR3 has 15 residues. Per germline, CDR1 SGHNT and CDR2 YENEEA. The CDR3 spells CASSFDRGSYNEQFF. CDR3 in DNA: TGTGCCAGCAGCTTCGACAGGGGTTCCTACAATGAGCAGTTCTTC.

The chain uses TRBV6-5 and TRBJ1-2; 7 bases are a match to TRBD1. This CDR3 is built from 14 residues. Germline-derived CDR1 and CDR2 are MNHEY and SVGAGI. The trim removed 6 bases at V and 8 bases at J, leaving 12 bases unmatched. The CDR3 DNA follows: TGTGCCAGCAGGGGGATGACAGGGCCATGGGGCTACACCTTC. Its translation is CASRGMTGPWGYTF.

This chain joins TRBV15 and TRBJ2-7, with D tentatively TRBD1 (5 bases). The CDR3 spans 16 residues. Germline V gene data show CDR1 as LNHNV and CDR2 as YYDKDF (reference sequence). V gave up 1 base and J gave up 1 base, with 14 bases separating them. The CDR3 bases are TGTGCCACCAGCAGAGGGAAGGGATACAGGTCCTACGAGCAGTACTTC. The encoded protein is CATSRGKGYRSYEQYF.

The chain couples TRBV11-2 to TRBJ2-1; TRBD2 matches at 7 bases. The CDR3 has 15 amino acids. Germline values: CDR1 SGHAT, CDR2 FQNNGV. Trimming removed 4 bases from V and 6 bases from J; junction bases left unmatched: 9. CDR3 sequence (DNA): TGTGCCAGCAGCTCCCTTGGGCTAGCGGCCAATGAGCAGTTCTTC. Protein: CASSSLGLAANEQFF.

The chain uses TRBV30 and TRBJ2-4; the D call may be TRBD1 or TRBD2 (7 bases each). The CDR3 is 12 amino acids. Trimming stripped 3 bases from V and 10 bases from J, with 13 bases between. CDR1 and CDR2 from the germline V gene are GTSNPN and SVGIG (reference sequence). The CDR3 region has the DNA TGTGCCTGGAGCGGGGGGACAGCTATTCAGTACTTC. This gives the protein CAWSGGTAIQYF.